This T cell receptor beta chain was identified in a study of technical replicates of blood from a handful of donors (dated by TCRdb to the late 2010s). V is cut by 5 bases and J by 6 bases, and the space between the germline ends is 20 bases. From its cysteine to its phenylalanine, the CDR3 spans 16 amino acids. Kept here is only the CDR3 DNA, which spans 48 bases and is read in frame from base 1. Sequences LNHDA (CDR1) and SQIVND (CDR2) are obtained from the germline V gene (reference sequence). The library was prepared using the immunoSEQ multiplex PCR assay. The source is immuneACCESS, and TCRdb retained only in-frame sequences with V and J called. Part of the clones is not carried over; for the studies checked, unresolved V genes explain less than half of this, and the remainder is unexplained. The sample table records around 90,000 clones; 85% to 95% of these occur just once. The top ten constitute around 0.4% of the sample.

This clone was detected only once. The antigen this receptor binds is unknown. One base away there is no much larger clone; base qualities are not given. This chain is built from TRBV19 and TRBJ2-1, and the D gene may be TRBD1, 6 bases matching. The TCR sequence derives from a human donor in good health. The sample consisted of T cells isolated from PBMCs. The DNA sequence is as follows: TGTGCCAGTAGTCTCTCGGGACACATAAACCTCAATGAGCAGTTCTTC. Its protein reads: CASSLSGHINLNEQFF.